The 15 T cell receptor beta chains below were found in one sample sequenced in a study of T cell responses to AZD1222 COVID-19 vaccine. Libraries were prepared by immunoSEQ multiplex PCR; TCRdb keeps only in-frame clonotypes and omits some of them. This sample has 100,000 to 150,000 clones, with roughly 93% found just once. This specimen consisted of peripheral blood, obtained on day 0 of AZD1222 vaccination. These receptors all come from an adult in good health.

The genes are TRBV19 and TRBJ2-5; no clear D gene. This CDR3 comprises 13 residues. Trimming took 5 bases from V and 0 from J, leaving 7 bases between them. Per germline, CDR1 LNHDA and CDR2 SQIVND (reference sequence). CDR3 region: CASSWRNQETQYF. CDR3 DNA: TGTGCCAGTAGTTGGCGGAACCAAGAGACCCAGTACTTC.

This sequence joins TRBV5-4 and TRBJ2-1; D perhaps matches TRBD2 (6 bases). From germline, CDR1 is SGHNT and CDR2 YYREEE (reference sequence). Trimming removed 1 base at V and 3 bases at J, with 14 bases between. CDR3 size: 16 residues. CDR3 loop: CASSLLPGVYYNEQFF. CDR3 coding DNA: TGTGCCAGCAGCTTGCTACCGGGAGTTTACTACAATGAGCAGTTCTTC.

J is TRBJ1-2 and V is TRBV4-1, with a tentative D call TRBD1 (6 bases). The CDR3 has 15 amino acids. In germline, CDR1 is MGHRA, CDR2 YSYEKL. With 0 bases removed from V and 4 bases from J, the gap between germline ends came to 12 bases. Here the CDR3 DNA reads TGCGCCAGCAGCCAAGATCAGGGGCTCGGCTATGGCTACACCTTC. Protein sequence: CASSQDQGLGYGYTF.

The chain employs TRBV3-1 (or the pseudogene TRBV3-2) and TRBJ1-2; D unclear. V lost 0 bases and J lost 5, with 7 bases in between. Germline V gene lookup returns CDR1 LGHDT and CDR2 YNNKEL (reference sequence). The CDR3 sequence is 13 residues long. CDR3 amino acids: CASSQDPGYGYTF. CDR3 nucleotide sequence: TGTGCCAGCAGCCAAGATCCCGGATATGGCTACACCTTC.

J is TRBJ1-4 and V is TRBV6-5; D may be TRBD1 (5 bases). The CDR3 has 15 amino acids. V was pared by 6 bases and J by 5 bases, with 16 bases between. CDR1 and CDR2 from the germline V gene are MNHEY and SVGAGI. The CDR3 reads CASSRAKGKNEKLFF. The CDR3 nucleotides are TGTGCCAGCAGCCGGGCGAAGGGGAAAAATGAAAAACTGTTTTTT.

The J gene is TRBJ2-3, the V gene TRBV5-1; 8 nucleotides align to TRBD2. The germline gives CDR1 SGHRS, CDR2 YFSETQ. The CDR3 totals 17 residues. V lost 1 base and J lost 1; bases outside the gene matches: 8. CDR3 in DNA: TGCGCCAGCAGCTTGTTTATTAGCGGGGTTCGCACAGATACGCAGTATTTT. Translated: CASSLFISGVRTDTQYF.

This sequence joins TRBV24-1 and TRBJ2-3; 11 nucleotides agree with TRBD1. V shed 3 bases and J 8 bases; nucleotides not matched to a gene: 9. The CDR3 runs 16 residues. Germline-derived CDR1 and CDR2 are KGHDR and SFDVKD. This CDR3 reads CATSDNESGQGGTQYF. As DNA, the CDR3 is TGTGCCACCAGTGATAATGAGTCGGGACAGGGGGGTACGCAGTATTTT.

This rearrangement joins TRBV30 to TRBJ1-2, with D possibly matching TRBD1 (6 bases). The CDR3 contains 11 residues. Trimming removed 8 bases from V and 8 bases from J, with 15 bases in between. The germline V gene encodes CDR1 GTSNPN and CDR2 SVGIG (reference sequence). CDR3: CAGYTGLGYTF. The CDR3 DNA is TGTGCCGGTTACACAGGGTTAGGCTACACCTTC.

The chain joins TRBV6-4 to TRBJ2-2, with 8 bases that match TRBD2. The CDR3 is 14 residues long. The V segment lost 2 bases and the J segment 8 bases; nucleotides outside the gene matches: 4. Germline-derived CDR1 and CDR2 are MRHNA and SNTAGT. The CDR3 DNA reads TGTGCCAGCAGTGACCAGCGGGAGCCTGGGGAGCTGTTTTTT. Protein: CASSDQREPGELFF.

V and J are TRBV6-5 and TRBJ2-3, with D possibly being TRBD2 (5 bases). Per germline, CDR1 MNHEY and CDR2 SVGAGI. V was pared by 7 bases and J by 0 bases, with 11 bases between. The CDR3 extends over 14 amino acids. The chain's CDR3 is CASKLEASTDTQYF. The CDR3, as DNA: TGTGCCAGCAAACTAGAGGCTAGCACAGATACGCAGTATTTT.

This chain joins TRBV7-2 and TRBJ2-1; D may be TRBD2 (6 bases). Germline CDR1 SGHTA, CDR2 FQGNSA. The CDR3 is 13 residues long. Trimming took 4 bases from V and 10 from J, leaving 14 bases between them. CDR3: CASSSFGGPEQFF. In DNA form, the CDR3 reads TGTGCCAGCAGCTCCTTCGGGGGACCAGAGCAGTTCTTC.

The chain links TRBV25-1 to TRBJ2-7, with TRBD2 matching over 11 bases. After removal of 3 bases from V and 2 bases from J, the junction contained 6 bases not matched to a gene. The CDR3 sequence is 16 residues long. Germline V gene data show CDR1 as MGHDK and CDR2 as SYGVNS. Here the CDR3 DNA reads TGTGCCAGCAGTGATTGGTTAGCGGGAGGGGCCTACGAGCAGTACTTC. It encodes CASSDWLAGGAYEQYF.

This chain uses TRBV27 with TRBJ2-3, with TRBD1 as a possible D gene (6 bases). This CDR3 spans 14 amino acids. The V gene lost 3 bases and the J gene lost 6 bases, with 13 bases spanning the gap. Germline CDR1 MNHEY, CDR2 SMNVEV (reference sequence). The chain's CDR3 is CASSFRTGSDTQYF. DNA of the CDR3: TGTGCCAGCAGTTTCCGCACAGGGTCGGATACGCAGTATTTT.

The rearrangement links TRBV6-5 to TRBJ1-6, with D perhaps TRBD1 (5 bases). V was pared by 6 bases and J by 8 bases, with 8 bases between. Germline CDR1 is MNHEY and CDR2 is SVGAGI. There are 12 residues in the CDR3. CDR3 residues: CASRVGDSPLHF. The CDR3 DNA reads as TGTGCCAGCAGAGTAGGGGATTCACCCCTCCACTTT.

This chain connects TRBV18 to TRBJ2-4, with a possible D match to TRBD1 (5 bases). CDR1 and CDR2 from the germline V gene are KGHSH and LQKENI. The CDR3 consists of 13 residues. Trimming stripped 2 bases from V and 4 bases from J, with 6 bases between. DNA of the CDR3: TGTGCCAGCTCACCAGGGGCAAAAAACATTCAGTACTTC. Protein product: CASSPGAKNIQYF.